This T cell receptor beta chain appears in the sequencing data of a study of blood T cells in healthy people across ages. General study results and limits: The recorded TCR beta diversity per million T cells decreased in a roughly linear manner with age.

Combining a sample-barcoded 5' primer with a J-beta primer mix, a second PCR ran for about 6 to 12 cycles. Researchers report that each sample yielded at least 3 million CDR3-containing paired-end reads. TCRdb processed the 5' RACE reads anew with MiXCR; each CDR3 protein has one entry. The sample consists of around 1.5 million distinct CDR3 sequences, 42% of them appearing once. Turning to this clonotype: Antigen: not known.

V lost 4 bases, J lost 0 bases, and 13 bases lay in between. The CDR3 is made up of 16 amino acids. Per germline, CDR1 MDHEN and CDR2 SYDVKM. The receptor comes from a young woman in good health. Sequenced: blood. V is TRBV28 and J is TRBJ2-1; D may be TRBD1 or TRBD2 (5 bases each). CDR3 DNA: TGTGCCAGCAGTTCTCTCGGGGCCCCCTCCTACAATGAGCAGTTCTTC. It codes for CASSSLGAPSYNEQFF.